The T cell receptor beta chain under discussion was sequenced for a study of CD8 T cells in ankylosing spondylitis. Per germline, CDR1 DFQATT and CDR2 SNEGSKA (reference sequence). This CDR3 contains 11 residues. TCRdb itself ran the 5' RACE reads through MiXCR, one entry per CDR3 protein. The sample lists 250,000 to 300,000 distinct CDR3 sequences, around 20% occurring once. Points from the study as a whole: Disease-linked clones reportedly showed significant enrichment in matched ankylosing spondylitis synovial fluid.

This clonotype was counted only a few times. What it binds is unknown. The V and J genes are TRBV20-1 and TRBJ2-5, with D maybe TRBD2 (6 bases). Input material: blood, either unsorted or a sorted T cell fraction (not recorded which). The source of this sequence is a male donor with ankylosing spondylitis or in good health (not recorded which). CDR3 protein: CAGDSQETQYF. The CDR3 DNA reads as TGCGCCGGGGACTCTCAAGAGACCCAGTACTTC.